One sample yielded the 22 T cell receptor beta chains listed below, sequenced in a study of identical twins. Using its own MiXCR run on the 5' RACE reads, TCRdb lists one record per CDR3 protein. The repertoire holds 1.5 million to 2 million distinct CDR3 sequences, with around 29% as singletons. The source material was cord blood. The receptors here all came from a newborn girl in good health.

In its sample, this clonotype was seen a few times. A much larger clone differs by one base, so this may be a read error. The chain is built from TRBV7-9 and TRBJ1-2; TRBD1 aligns across 8 bases. Germline V gene sequence: CDR1 SEHNR, CDR2 FQNEAQ (reference sequence). Germline trimming cut 1 base from V and 12 bases from J; bases unmatched to any gene: 7. The CDR3 has 13 residues. CDR3 amino acids: CASSLGQGSGHTF. CDR3 in DNA: TGTGCCAGCAGCTTAGGACAGGGGAGCGGCCACACCTTC.

V is TRBV4-2 and J is TRBJ2-7; 11 positions agree with TRBD2. This CDR3 is 15 amino acids long. J was trimmed by 1 base and V by 5 bases; bases with no gene match: 4. Looked up from germline, CDR1 is LGHNA and CDR2 is YNFKEQ. The CDR3: CASSFVAGGSYEQYF. As DNA, the CDR3 is TGTGCCAGCAGCTTTGTAGCGGGGGGGTCCTACGAGCAGTACTTC.

A few counts support this clonotype. The rearrangement uses TRBV4-2 and TRBJ1-6, with D unresolved. In germline, CDR1 is LGHNA, CDR2 YNFKEQ. The V and J ends lost 0 bases and 4 bases respectively, with 13 bases between them. This CDR3 comprises 17 residues. CDR3 region: CASSQESGNSYNSPLHF. CDR3 in DNA: TGTGCCAGCAGCCAAGAGTCTGGCAACTCATATAATTCACCCCTCCACTTT.

The chain's CDR3 is CAWSVSAGYEQYF. The CDR3 region has the DNA TGTGCCTGGAGTGTTAGTGCGGGGTACGAGCAGTACTTC. The V and J genes are TRBV30 and TRBJ2-7, with D maybe TRBD2 (6 bases). This CDR3 region has 13 residues. Germline-derived CDR1 and CDR2 are GTSNPN and SVGIG (reference sequence). The V end lost 0 bases, the J end lost 4 bases, and 10 bases lay between the germline ends. Supplemented by reference TRBV30 and TRBJ2-7, the full variable domain reads SQTIHQWPATLVQPVGSPLSLECTVEGTSNPNLYWYRQAAGRGLQLLFYSVGIGQISSEVPQNLSASRPQDRQFILSSKKLLLSDSGFYLCAWSVSAGYEQYFGPGTRLTVT.

This clonotype came up a few times. The V and J genes are TRBV20-1 and TRBJ1-2, with 8 bases fitting TRBD1. The V segment lost 1 base and the J segment 4 bases; nucleotides outside the gene matches: 8. The length of the CDR3 is 15 residues. CDR1 and CDR2 from the germline V gene are DFQATT and SNEGSKA (reference sequence). The CDR3 here is CSARVPDRGSYGYTF. The DNA of the CDR3 is TGCAGTGCTAGAGTTCCCGACAGGGGTAGCTATGGCTACACCTTC.

The chain carries TRBV2 and TRBJ2-1, with D perhaps matching TRBD1 (5 bases). The CDR3 loop spans 11 amino acids. Germline V gives CDR1 SNHLY, CDR2 FYNNEI. The ends were cut back, 2 bases at V and 13 bases at J, with 9 bases in the middle. The CDR3 is CASSESGFQFF. DNA of the CDR3: TGTGCCAGCAGTGAATCAGGGTTCCAGTTCTTC.

V usage is TRBV18 and J usage is TRBJ2-5; D remains ambiguous. V was clipped by 3 bases and J by 2 bases, with 10 bases between them. The CDR3 is 14 residues long. The V gene's germline CDR1 is KGHSH and CDR2 LQKENI. The CDR3, as DNA: TGTGCCAGCTCACCGGCCTTACTACAAGAGACCCAGTACTTC. Translation: CASSPALLQETQYF.

This clonotype was picked up many times. The rearrangement uses TRBV9 and TRBJ2-1; a possible D gene is TRBD2 (6 bases). CDR3 size: 17 residues. V was shortened by 2 bases and J by 5 bases, with 20 bases between the two germline ends. Germline V gene sequence: CDR1 SGDLS, CDR2 YYNGEE. The CDR3 DNA reads as TGTGCCAGCAGCGTCCCCCGCTTTAGCGGAGCGGACAATGAGCAGTTCTTC. This gives the protein CASSVPRFSGADNEQFF.

The rearrangement joins TRBV6-5 to TRBJ1-2, with 8 bases lining up with TRBD1. Per the germline V gene, CDR1 is MNHEY and CDR2 is SVGAGI. Germline trimming cut 6 bases from V and 8 bases from J; bases unmatched to any gene: 5. The CDR3 loop spans 12 amino acids. The CDR3 DNA sequence: TGTGCCAGCAGACAGGGGGAGGGGGGCTACACCTTC. This translates into CASRQGEGGYTF.

This chain uses TRBV4-2 with TRBJ1-6; D remains unclear. CDR1 LGHNA and CDR2 YNFKEQ come from the germline V gene. V was shortened by 1 base and J by 11 bases, with 18 bases between the two germline ends. The CDR3 is 16 amino acids. CDR3 amino acids: CASSQVTGSGNPPLHF. CDR3 coding DNA: TGTGCCAGCAGCCAAGTAACTGGGTCCGGCAATCCACCCCTCCACTTT.

This clonotype has just one count. The rearrangement joins TRBV4-1 to TRBJ2-1; possible D gene TRBD2, 5 bases. Germline V CDR1 and CDR2: MGHRA, YSYEKL. CDR3 length equals 15 residues. V lost 2 bases and J 7 bases, leaving 15 bases between the germline ends. CDR3 region: CASSQLAQTSNEQFF. Written as DNA, the CDR3 is TGCGCCAGCAGCCAACTAGCCCAAACTTCTAATGAGCAGTTCTTC.

This clonotype was seen a handful of times. The chain is built from TRBV20-1 and TRBJ2-5, with D perhaps matching TRBD1 (6 bases). V lost 2 bases to trimming and J lost 1 base, with 11 bases between them. Looked up from germline, CDR1 is DFQATT and CDR2 is SNEGSKA (reference sequence). The CDR3 loop spans 14 amino acids. CDR3 DNA: TGCAGTGCTAGATCTCCAGGGGCCCAAGAGACCCAGTACTTC. Translated, it gives CSARSPGAQETQYF.

A few counts support this clonotype. The V and J genes are TRBV9 and TRBJ2-7, with 7 nucleotides matching TRBD2. Looked up from germline, CDR1 is SGDLS and CDR2 is YYNGEE. The CDR3 contains 14 residues. After removal of 0 bases from V and 0 bases from J, the junction contained 0 bases not matched to a gene. Here the CDR3 DNA reads TGTGCCAGCAGCGTAGGGGACTACTCCTACGAGCAGTACTTC. Its translation is CASSVGDYSYEQYF. Together with reference TRBV9 and TRBJ2-7, the CDR3 gives the full variable domain: DSGVTQTPKHLITATGQRVTLRCSPRSGDLSVYWYQQSLDQGLQFLIQYYNGEERAKGNILERFSAQQFPDLHSELNLSSLELGDSALYFCASSVGDYSYEQYFGPGTRLTVT.

This clonotype has just a few counts. The rearrangement joins TRBV27 to TRBJ2-3; 8 nucleotides line up with TRBD2. V dropped 3 bases and J dropped 5; count of bases not matched to a gene: 10. Per germline, CDR1 MNHEY and CDR2 SMNVEV (reference sequence). CDR3 length: 16 amino acids. The CDR3 spells CASSFGGAGVRDTQYF. The CDR3 region has the DNA TGTGCCAGCAGTTTCGGGGGAGCGGGGGTCAGAGATACGCAGTATTTT.

On this clonotype: Relative to the germline gene, one junction end is altered; a read error may explain this. The chain employs TRBV10-1 and TRBJ2-1; D gene uncertain. CDR3 length: 12 residues. The germline CDR1 and CDR2 sequences are WNHNN and SYGVQD (reference sequence). The CDR3 loop reads CASSESYNERFF. Written as DNA, the CDR3 is TGCGCCAGCAGTGAATCTTACAATGAGCGGTTCTTC.

The V call is TRBV6-1, the J call TRBJ2-7; D assignment may be TRBD1 or TRBD2 (5 bases each). CDR3 length: 15 amino acids. V lost 8 bases, J lost 1 base, and 18 bases lay in between. Germline-derived CDR1 and CDR2 are MNHNS and SASEGT. CDR3 sequence (DNA): TGTGCCAGCGGGGTAGAAGGGACGGGTTCCTACGAGCAGTACTTC. It codes for CASGVEGTGSYEQYF.

V and J are TRBV6-5 and TRBJ2-5; 7 nucleotides line up with TRBD2. This CDR3 region has 17 residues. V dropped 5 bases and J dropped 1; count of bases not matched to a gene: 13. The germline V gene has CDR1 MNHEY and CDR2 SVGAGI. Here the CDR3 DNA reads TGTGCCAGCAGTCACACTATTTTGCGGGAGACCCAAGAGACCCAGTACTTC. It codes for CASSHTILRETQETQYF.

This chain links TRBV7-8 with TRBJ2-1; a possible D gene is TRBD2 (6 bases). The CDR3 sequence is 15 residues long. V lost 2 bases, J lost 10 bases, and 18 bases lay in between. From germline, CDR1 is SGHVS and CDR2 FQNEAQ. CDR3 in DNA: TGTGCCAGCAGCTTATCTCGCGGGGCCTGGGGGGAGCAGTTCTTC. This sequence encodes CASSLSRGAWGEQFF.

V usage is TRBV2 and J usage is TRBJ2-1, with D possibly being TRBD1 or TRBD2 (6 bases each). The CDR3 has 14 amino acids. Germline CDR1 is SNHLY and CDR2 is FYNNEI. The germline V and J ends were trimmed by 7 bases and 5 bases, with 15 bases remaining between them. The CDR3 DNA follows: TGTGCCAGCACTAGGTGGGGGGCCGACAATGAGCAGTTCTTC. Residues: CASTRWGADNEQFF.

This clonotype was seen only a few times. This chain connects TRBV29-1 to TRBJ2-4, with 14 bases fitting TRBD2. In germline, CDR1 is SQVTM, CDR2 ANQGSEA. The V gene end was trimmed by 4 bases and the J gene end by 13 bases; junction bases not matched to a gene: 24. The CDR3 sequence is 19 residues long. The DNA for the CDR3 is TGCAGCGTTGGGGGCCCCTTAACCCCGGGACTAGCGGGAGCTAGAGAGCAGTACTTC. Protein: CSVGGPLTPGLAGAREQYF.

This chain uses TRBV6-5 with TRBJ1-5; a weak D match, TRBD1 (5 bases). V lost 4 bases to trimming and J lost 5 bases, with 15 bases between them. The V gene's germline CDR1 is MNHEY and CDR2 SVGAGI. The length of the CDR3 is 15 residues. The CDR3 loop reads CASSLMGEKDQPQHF. In nucleotides, the CDR3 is TGTGCCAGCAGTTTGATGGGGGAAAAGGATCAGCCCCAGCATTTT.

Note on this clonotype: This is likely a read error, given that the CDR3 carries no conserved phenylalanine or tryptophan at its end. This chain uses TRBV20-1 with TRBJ1-2, with D possibly matching TRBD1 (5 bases). The CDR3 is 13 residues long. Deletions cut 6 bases from V and 2 bases from J, with 13 bases between. Germline CDR1 and CDR2: DFQATT and SNEGSKA (reference sequence). CDR3 residues: CSAGDGTNYGYTL. The CDR3 DNA sequence: TGCAGTGCAGGGGATGGGACCAACTATGGCTACACCTTA.